The entry below describes one T cell receptor beta chain. Antigen: not known. This entry is derived from a study of T cell repertoires in cytomegalovirus infection. Overall study context: As its CMV epitopes, the study selected recently identified HLA-C-restricted and well-studied HLA-B-restricted targets. TCR beta signatures that were public indicated CMV infection and matching HLA type. Study results and caveats: Within the response measured ex vivo, HLA-C-restricted CMV-specific TCR beta clonotypes were dominant. Carriers of CMV and the relevant HLA type were discriminated by public TCR beta frequency.

MiXCR was run by TCRdb on the reads, yielding one entry per CDR3 protein. In the table there are approximately 730,000 distinct CDR3 sequences, around a third of which are singletons. Germline loops: CDR1 SNHLY, CDR2 FYNNEI. V shed 8 bases and J 3 bases; nucleotides not matched to a gene: 7. The CDR3 runs 15 residues. Sequencing used cultured PBMCs, obtained from culture after CMV antigen stimulation. V is TRBV2 and J is TRBJ2-1; 10 bases agree with TRBD2. This TCR came from a human donor in good health (CMV status not recorded). Some clones in this sample may be carry-over from other donors' samples. CDR3 nucleotides: TGTGCCAGCGACAGCGGGAGGGCCGTCTACAATGAGCAGTTCTTC. Protein product: CASDSGRAVYNEQFF.